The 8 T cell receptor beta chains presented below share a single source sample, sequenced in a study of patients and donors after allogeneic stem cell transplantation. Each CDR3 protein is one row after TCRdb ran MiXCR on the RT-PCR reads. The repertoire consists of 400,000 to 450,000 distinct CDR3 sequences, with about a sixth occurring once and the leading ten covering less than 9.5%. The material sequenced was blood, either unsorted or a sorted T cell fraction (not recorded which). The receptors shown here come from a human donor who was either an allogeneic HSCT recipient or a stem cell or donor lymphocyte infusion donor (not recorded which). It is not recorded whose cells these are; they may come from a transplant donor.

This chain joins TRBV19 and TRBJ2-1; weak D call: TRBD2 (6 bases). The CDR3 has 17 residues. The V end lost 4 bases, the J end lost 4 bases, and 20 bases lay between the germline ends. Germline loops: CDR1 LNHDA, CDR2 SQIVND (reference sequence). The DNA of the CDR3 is TGTGCCAGTAGTACCCACCTGAGGACTACGAGTTACAATGAGCAGTTCTTC. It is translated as CASSTHLRTTSYNEQFF.

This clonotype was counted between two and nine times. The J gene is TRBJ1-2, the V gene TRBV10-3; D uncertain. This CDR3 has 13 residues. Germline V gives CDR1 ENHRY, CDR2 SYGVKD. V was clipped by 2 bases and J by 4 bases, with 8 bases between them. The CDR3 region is CAISEDAFYGYTF. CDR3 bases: TGTGCCATCAGTGAGGATGCTTTCTATGGCTACACCTTC.

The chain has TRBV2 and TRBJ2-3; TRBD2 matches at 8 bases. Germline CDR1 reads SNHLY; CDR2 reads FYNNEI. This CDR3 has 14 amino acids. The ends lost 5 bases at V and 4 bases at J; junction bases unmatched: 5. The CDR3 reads CASSQRENSDTQYF. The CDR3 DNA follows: TGTGCCAGCAGTCAGCGGGAGAACTCAGATACGCAGTATTTT.

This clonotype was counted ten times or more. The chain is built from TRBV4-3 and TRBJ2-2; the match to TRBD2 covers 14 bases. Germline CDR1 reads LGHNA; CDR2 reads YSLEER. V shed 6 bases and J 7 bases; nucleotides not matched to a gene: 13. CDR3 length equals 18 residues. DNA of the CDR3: TGCGCCAGCAGTATTGGAGGGGGACTAGCGGGGGTCAACGGGGAGCTGTTTTTT. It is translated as CASSIGGGLAGVNGELFF.

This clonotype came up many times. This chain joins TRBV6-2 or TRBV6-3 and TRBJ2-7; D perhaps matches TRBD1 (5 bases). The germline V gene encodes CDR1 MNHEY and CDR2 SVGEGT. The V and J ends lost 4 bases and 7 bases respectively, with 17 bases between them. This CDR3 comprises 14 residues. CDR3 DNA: TGTGCCAGCAGTTTATCCTCCAGGGTAGGGGAGCAGTACTTC. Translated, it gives CASSLSSRVGEQYF.

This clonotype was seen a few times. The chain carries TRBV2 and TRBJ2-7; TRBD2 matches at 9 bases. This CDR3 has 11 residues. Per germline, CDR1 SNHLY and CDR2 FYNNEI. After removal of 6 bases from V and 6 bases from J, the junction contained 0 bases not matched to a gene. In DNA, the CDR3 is TGTGCCAGCAGAGCGGGAGGCGAGCAGTACTTC. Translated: CASRAGGEQYF.

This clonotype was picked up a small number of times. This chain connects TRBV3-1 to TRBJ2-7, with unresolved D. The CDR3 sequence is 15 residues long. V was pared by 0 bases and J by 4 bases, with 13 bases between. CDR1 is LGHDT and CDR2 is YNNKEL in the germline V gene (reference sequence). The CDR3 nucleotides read TGTGCCAGCAGCCAAGAAGAACTTGCAGATTACGAGCAGTACTTC. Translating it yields CASSQEELADYEQYF.

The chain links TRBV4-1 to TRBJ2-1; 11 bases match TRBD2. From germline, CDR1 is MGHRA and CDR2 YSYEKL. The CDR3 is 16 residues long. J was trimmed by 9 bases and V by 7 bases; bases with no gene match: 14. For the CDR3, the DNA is TGCGCCAGCACTCTGGAGGTAGCGGGGGGGCCGAGTGAGCAGTTCTTC. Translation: CASTLEVAGGPSEQFF.